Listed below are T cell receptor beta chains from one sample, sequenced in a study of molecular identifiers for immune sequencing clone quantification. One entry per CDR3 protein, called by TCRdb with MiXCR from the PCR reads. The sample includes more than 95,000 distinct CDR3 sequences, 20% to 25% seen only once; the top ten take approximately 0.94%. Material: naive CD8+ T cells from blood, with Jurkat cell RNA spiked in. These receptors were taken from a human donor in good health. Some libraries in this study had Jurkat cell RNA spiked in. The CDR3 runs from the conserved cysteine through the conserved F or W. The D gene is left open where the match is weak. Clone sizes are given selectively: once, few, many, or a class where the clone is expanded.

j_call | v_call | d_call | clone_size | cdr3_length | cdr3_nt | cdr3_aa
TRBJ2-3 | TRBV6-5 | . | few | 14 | TGTGCCAGCAGGGGGATGTGGAGCGAGGACACGCAGTATTTT | CASRGMWSEDTQYF
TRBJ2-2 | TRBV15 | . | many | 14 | TGTGCCACCAGCCGAGAGGGGAACACCGGGGAGCTGTTTTTT | CATSREGNTGELFF
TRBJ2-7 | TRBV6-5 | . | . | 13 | TGTGCCAGCAGTTACGGGGGAGACGACGCGCCGTCCTTC | CASSYGGDDAPSF
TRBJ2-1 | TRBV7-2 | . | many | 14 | TGTGCCAGCAGTTCCGGGACTGCTACGTTTGAGCAGTTCTTC | CASSSGTATFEQFF
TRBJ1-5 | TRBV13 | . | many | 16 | TGTGCCAGCAGCCTAGGACACACTCGGGCCAATCAGCCCCAGCATTTT | CASSLGHTRANQPQHF
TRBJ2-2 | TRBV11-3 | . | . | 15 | TGTGCCACCAGCCCGTCACGGGGAAACACCGGGGAGCTGTTTTTT | CATSPSRGNTGELFF
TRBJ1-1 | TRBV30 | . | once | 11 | TGTGCCTGGACGGTCCACACTGCAGCTTTCTTT | CAWTVHTAAFF
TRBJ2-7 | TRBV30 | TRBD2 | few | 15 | TGTGCCTGGAGTGTACGGACTAGCGGGACCTACGAGCAGTACTTC | CAWSVRTSGTYEQYF
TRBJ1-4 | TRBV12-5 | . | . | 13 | TGTGCTAGTGGTTTGCCGGGAAATGAAAAACTGTTTTTT | CASGLPGNEKLFF
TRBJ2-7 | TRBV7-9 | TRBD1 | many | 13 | TGTGCCAGCAGCCCGACAGGGGCCTACGAGCAGTACTTC | CASSPTGAYEQYF
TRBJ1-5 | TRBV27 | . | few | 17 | TGTGCCAGCAGTTTATCGGCCGGGGTTCGGGGCAATCAGCCCCAGCATTTT | CASSLSAGVRGNQPQHF
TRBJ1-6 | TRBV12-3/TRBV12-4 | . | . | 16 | TGTGCCAGCAGTTTAGAGGCGGGAGGCGGCGGGTCACCCCTCCACTTT | CASSLEAGGGGSPLHF
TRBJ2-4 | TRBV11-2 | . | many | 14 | TGTGCCAGCAGCTTAGCTGGGGCAAAAAACATTCAGTACTTC | CASSLAGAKNIQYF
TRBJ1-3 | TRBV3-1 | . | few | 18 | TGTGCCAGCAGCCAAGATAGAGCCGAGCCCTACACTGGAAACACCATATATTTT | CASSQDRAEPYTGNTIYF
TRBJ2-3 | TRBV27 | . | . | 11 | TGTGCCGGCAGTTCAACAGATACGCAGTATTTT | CAGSSTDTQYF
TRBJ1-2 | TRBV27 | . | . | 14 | TGTGCCAGCAGTTTAATGGGGGGCGCCTATGGCTGCACCTTC | CASSLMGGAYGCTF
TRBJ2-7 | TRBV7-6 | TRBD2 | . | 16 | TGTGCCAGCAGCCACCAGGGACTAGCGGCCTCCACCGAGCAGTACTTC | CASSHQGLAASTEQYF
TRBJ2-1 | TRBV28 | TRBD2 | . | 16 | TGTGCCAGCAGTTCCCCGTTAGCGGGACGTAGGGATGAGCAGTTCTTC | CASSSPLAGRRDEQFF
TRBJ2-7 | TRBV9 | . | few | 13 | TGTGCCAGCAGCGTCTCCACAGGGACCGAGCAGTACTTC | CASSVSTGTEQYF
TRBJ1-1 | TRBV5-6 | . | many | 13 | TGTGCCAGCAGTTGGGACCATAACACTGAAGCTTTCTTT | CASSWDHNTEAFF
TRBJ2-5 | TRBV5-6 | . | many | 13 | TGTGCCAGCAGCTTGATTCTAGAAGAGACCCAGTACTTC | CASSLILEETQYF
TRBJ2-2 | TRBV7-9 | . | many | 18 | TGTGCCAGCAGCTTACTGGGGGCTAACCCCGTCAACACCGGGGAGCTGTTTTTT | CASSLLGANPVNTGELFF
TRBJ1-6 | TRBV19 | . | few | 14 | TGTGCCAGTAGTATAAGCGGGGGAAATTCACCCCTCCACTTT | CASSISGGNSPLHF
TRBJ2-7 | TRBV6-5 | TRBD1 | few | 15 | TGTGCCAGCAGTTACGGGCAGGGGGCCCTTTACGAGCAGTACTTC | CASSYGQGALYEQYF
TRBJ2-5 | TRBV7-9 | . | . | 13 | TGTGCCAGCAGCTTAGCGGACCAAGAGACCCGGTACTTC | CASSLADQETRYF
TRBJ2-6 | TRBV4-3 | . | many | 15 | TGCGCCAGCAGCCAAGATCGACAGGGGGCCAACGTCCTGACTTTC | CASSQDRQGANVLTF
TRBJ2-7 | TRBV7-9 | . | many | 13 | TGTGCCAGCAGCAACTACAGGGTACACGAGCAGTACTTC | CASSNYRVHEQYF
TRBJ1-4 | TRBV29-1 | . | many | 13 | TGCAGCGTTGGGGGGGACGCGAATGAAAAACTGTTTTTT | CSVGGDANEKLFF
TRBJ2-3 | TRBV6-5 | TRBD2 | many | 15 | TGTGCCAGCAGCCAGCGGGAACCCAGCACAGATACGCAGTATTTT | CASSQREPSTDTQYF
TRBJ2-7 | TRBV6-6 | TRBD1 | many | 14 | TGTGCCAGCAGTTGGTTGGGACAGGCCTACGAGCAGTACTTC | CASSWLGQAYEQYF
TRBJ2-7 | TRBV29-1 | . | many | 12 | TGCAGCGTTGGAGTGGGAAACTACGAGCAGTACTTC | CSVGVGNYEQYF
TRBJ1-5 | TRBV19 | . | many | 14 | TGTGCCAGTAGTATTGTGGTAGTCAATCAGCCCCAGCATTTT | CASSIVVVNQPQHF
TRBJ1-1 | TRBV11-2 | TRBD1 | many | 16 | TGTGCCAGCAGCGGACCGACGGGACAGGGGTCGTTTGAAGCTTTCTTT | CASSGPTGQGSFEAFF
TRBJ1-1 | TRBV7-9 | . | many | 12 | TGTGCCAGCAGCTTAGGCCTCGCTGAAGCTTTCTTT | CASSLGLAEAFF
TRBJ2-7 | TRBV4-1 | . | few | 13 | TGCGCCAGCAGCCAAGCAGGCGACTACGAGCAGTACTTC | CASSQAGDYEQYF
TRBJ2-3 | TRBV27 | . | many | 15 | TGTGCCAGCAGACGATCAGGGGAGGGCACAGATACGCAGTATTTT | CASRRSGEGTDTQYF
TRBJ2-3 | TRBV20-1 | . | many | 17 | TGCAGTGCTAGAGATCGTTCCGGGGGCCCTAGCACAGATACGCAGTATTTT | CSARDRSGGPSTDTQYF
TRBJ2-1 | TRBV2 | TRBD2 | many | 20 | TGTGCCAGCAGAACCTCGCCCCTAGCGGCGGACCTTCCGCCATACAATGAGCAGTTCTTC | CASRTSPLAADLPPYNEQFF
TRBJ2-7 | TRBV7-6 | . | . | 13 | TGTGCCAGCAGCTCGGGACCACCCTACGAGCAGTACTTC | CASSSGPPYEQYF
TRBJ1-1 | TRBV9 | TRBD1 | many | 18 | TGTGCCAGCAGCCTCTCCCCCCTGACAGGGGGCGGCGGGACTGAAGCTTTCTTT | CASSLSPLTGGGGTEAFF
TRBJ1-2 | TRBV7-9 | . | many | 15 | TGTGCCAGCAGCTACCGGGACACAGCTAACTATGGCTACACCTTC | CASSYRDTANYGYTF
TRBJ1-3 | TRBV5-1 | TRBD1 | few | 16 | TGCGCCAGCAGCTTGGAGGGACAGAGCTCTGGAAACACCATATATTTT | CASSLEGQSSGNTIYF
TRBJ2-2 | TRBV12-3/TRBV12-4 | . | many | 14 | TGTGCCAGCAGTGTAGCCCCTAGGACCGGGGAGCTGTTTTTT | CASSVAPRTGELFF
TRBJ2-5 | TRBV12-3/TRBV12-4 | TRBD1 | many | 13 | TGTGCCAGCAGTCCGAGGGACAGGGGGGACTGGCACTTC | CASSPRDRGDWHF
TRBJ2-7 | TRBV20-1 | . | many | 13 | TGCAGTGCTAGACCCCTGGCGGCCTACGAGCAGTACTTC | CSARPLAAYEQYF
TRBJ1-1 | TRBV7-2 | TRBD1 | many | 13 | TGTGCCAGCAGCGGGACAGGGGGCACTGAAGCTTTCTTT | CASSGTGGTEAFF
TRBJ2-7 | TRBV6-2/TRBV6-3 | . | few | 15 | TGTGCCACTGAGGCCGCGGCGGGGCCGCCCTACGAGCAGTACTTC | CATEAAAGPPYEQYF
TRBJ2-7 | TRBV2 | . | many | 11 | TGTGCCAGCAATTCCCTTCGGGAGCAGTACTTC | CASNSLREQYF
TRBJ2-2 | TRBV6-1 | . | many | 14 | TGTGCCAGCAGCGGGGCTTCGGGGACCGGGGAGCTGTTTTTT | CASSGASGTGELFF